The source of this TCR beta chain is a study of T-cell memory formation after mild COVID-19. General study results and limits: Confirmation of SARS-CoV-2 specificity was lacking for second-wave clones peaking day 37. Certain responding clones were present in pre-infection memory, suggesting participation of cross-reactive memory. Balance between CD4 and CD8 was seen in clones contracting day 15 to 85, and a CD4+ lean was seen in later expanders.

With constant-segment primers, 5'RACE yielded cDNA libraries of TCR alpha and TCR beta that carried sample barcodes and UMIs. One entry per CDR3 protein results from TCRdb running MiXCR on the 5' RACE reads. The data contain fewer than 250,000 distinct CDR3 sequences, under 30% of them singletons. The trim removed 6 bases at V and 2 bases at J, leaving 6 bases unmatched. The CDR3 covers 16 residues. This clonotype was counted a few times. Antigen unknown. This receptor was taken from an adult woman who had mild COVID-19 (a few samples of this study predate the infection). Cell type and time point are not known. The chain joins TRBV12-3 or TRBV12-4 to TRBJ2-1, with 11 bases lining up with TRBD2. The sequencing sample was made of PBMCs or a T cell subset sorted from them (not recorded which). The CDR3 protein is CASSAIAGGPYNEQFF. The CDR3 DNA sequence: TGTGCCAGCAGCGCGATAGCGGGAGGGCCCTACAATGAGCAGTTCTTC.